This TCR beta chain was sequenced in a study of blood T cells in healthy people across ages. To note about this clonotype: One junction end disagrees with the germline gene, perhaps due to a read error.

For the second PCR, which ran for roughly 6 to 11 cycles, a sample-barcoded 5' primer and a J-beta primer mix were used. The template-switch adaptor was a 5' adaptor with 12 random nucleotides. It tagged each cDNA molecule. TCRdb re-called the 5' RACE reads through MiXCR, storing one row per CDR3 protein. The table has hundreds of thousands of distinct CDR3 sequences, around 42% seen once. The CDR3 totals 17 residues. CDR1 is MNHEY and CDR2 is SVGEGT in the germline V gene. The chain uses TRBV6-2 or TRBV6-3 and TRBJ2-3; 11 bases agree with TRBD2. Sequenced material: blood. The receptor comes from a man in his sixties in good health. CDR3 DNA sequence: TGTGCCAGCAGTTACCCCTTAGCGGGGGGGATCACAGACACGCAGTATTTT. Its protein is CASSYPLAGGITDTQYF.